Listed here is a single TCR beta chain. Its antigen remains unidentified. No much larger clone is present one base from it, and per-base qualities are unavailable. Each collaborating institution followed its own protocols to collect whole blood in K2EDTA tubes. For TCRbeta analysis, collaborator samples were shipped as frozen whole blood, as isolated PBMCs, or as DNA extracted from either sample type. After removal of 0 bases from V and 5 bases from J, the junction retains 5 bases not matched to a gene. CDR1 SGHDT and CDR2 YYEEEE are derived from the germline V gene. The CDR3 covers 16 residues, taking in both the cysteine and the phenylalanine. Here the CDR3 DNA is all that survives: 48 bases in frame from base 1. These data originate in a study of blood T cell repertoires in COVID-19 (dated by TCRdb to 2018 to 2021). Concerning the study at large: Samples covering the acute and convalescent phases of COVID-19 were provided by collaborators in the United States, Italy and Spain. Deeply sampled blood TCRbeta repertoires from subjects exposed to, actively infected with, or recovered from COVID-19 were included in the dataset. The repertoires were made available in a free public database intended to serve as a resource for research on the immune response to SARS-CoV-2. Sample metadata almost always included a de-identified subject ID, COVID-19 status, age in years and sex. The prospective study material was composed of cDNA or gDNA derived from T cells, B-cell-depleted T cells, or PBMCs. Where available, HLA class I and class II types were taken from metadata supplied by the sample provider and were not determined by assay-based typing. Samples came from the ongoing ImmuneRACE study (first 160 participants) plus 1,254 subjects from 6 global collaborators.

TCRbeta CDR3 regions were amplified from genomic DNA by means of the immunoSEQ Assay, a bias-controlled multiplex PCR. The paper's data handling went like this. Nucleated cell counts per sample were estimated from amplification of reference gene primers within the assay. To quantify the absolute abundance of each unique TCRbeta CDR3 rearrangement, sequence reads were collapsed and filtered. For each sample, productive Simpson clonality was calculated as the square root of Simpson's diversity index across productive rearrangements. TCRdb retrieved this table from immuneACCESS and kept in-frame rearrangements only. Not all clones are present; in checked studies, unresolved V genes account for under half, and no reason is known for the remainder. V and J calls and clone size come straight from that table; D and trimming were deduced from the DNA. This sample comprises under 300,000 clones, more than 60% of them detected only once. 4% to 4.5% of the sample lies in the top ten.

The research as a whole found: Clinical and demographic metadata were provided uncurated, with the amount varying by source and participant.

The source of this sequence is a woman aged 40-49 years with active or convalescent COVID-19. Sequences were obtained from peripheral blood. Recombination joined TRBV5-6 with TRBJ2-7, with TRBD2 matching 13 junction bases. The bases read TGTGCCAGCAGCTTGGGGGCCGGGACTAGCGGGGACGAGCAGTACTTC. Its protein is CASSLGAGTSGDEQYF. Here the CDR3 is joined to the reference TRBV5-6 and TRBJ2-7 genes, and the full variable domain is: DAGVTQSPTHLIKTRGQQVTLRCSPKSGHDTVSWYQQALGQGPQFIFQYYEEEERQRGNFPDRFSGHQFPNYSSELNVNALLLGDSALYLCASSLGAGTSGDEQYFGPGTRLTVT.